The clone carrying this T cell receptor beta chain has just a few counts. Each CDR3 protein gets one entry after TCRdb re-called the 5' RACE reads with MiXCR. The sample yields 200,000 to 300,000 distinct CDR3 sequences, 8% to 10% seen once. This sample is drawn from a study of T-cell memory formation after mild COVID-19. CDR1 and CDR2 (germline): LGHNA, YSLEER. The CDR3 totals 15 residues. Trimming stripped 3 bases from V and 2 bases from J, with 13 bases between. V is TRBV4-3 and J is TRBJ1-1, with a possible D match to TRBD1 (5 bases). The receptor comes from a man younger than 30 who had mild COVID-19 (a few samples of this study predate the infection). Cell type and time point are not known. Sequenced sample: PBMCs or a T cell subset sorted from them (not recorded which). The CDR3, as DNA: TGCGCCAGCAGCCACACCGGGACGGCAAACACTGAAGCTTTCTTT. Translating gives CASSHTGTANTEAFF.